This is a list of T cell receptor beta chains from one sample in a study of Ad26.COV2.S vaccination and SARS-CoV-2 variants. Clones were sequenced by immunoSEQ multiplex PCR, and TCRdb holds only the in-frame ones, with some missing. The sample includes fewer than 900,000 clones, roughly 90% of them seen just once. The sequences come from peripheral blood, collected in a trial of Ad26.COV2.S vaccine versus placebo. The receptors were sampled from a person between 18 and 59 years old who received the Ad26.COV2.S COVID-19 vaccine or a placebo. CDR3s include the opening cysteine and the closing phenylalanine or tryptophan. Each record gives: D gene, clone size, V gene, J gene, CDR3 DNA, CDR3 protein. The D gene is left open where the match is weak. Part of the rows lack a size; the others show once, few, many or a class for expanded clones.

d_gene: TRBD1
abundance: NA
v_gene: TRBV11-2
j_gene: TRBJ1-6
CDR3nt: TGTGCCAGCAGCTTAGGGACAGGGGCCTTCAATTCACCCCTCCACTTT
CDR3aa: CASSLGTGAFNSPLHF

d_gene: NA
abundance: once
v_gene: TRBV7-2
j_gene: TRBJ1-1
CDR3nt: TGTGCCAGCAGCTTGCGGGCAATGAACACTGAAGCTTTCTTT
CDR3aa: CASSLRAMNTEAFF

d_gene: TRBD1
abundance: once
v_gene: TRBV19
j_gene: TRBJ1-2
CDR3nt: TGTGCCAGTAGTATGGACAGGGGAGTCGGCTATGGCTACACCTTC
CDR3aa: CASSMDRGVGYGYTF

d_gene: NA
abundance: NA
v_gene: TRBV4-2
j_gene: TRBJ1-4
CDR3nt: TGTGCCAGCAGCCAAGACCGACCTGATCAGTCTAATGAAAAACTGTTTTTT
CDR3aa: CASSQDRPDQSNEKLFF

d_gene: TRBD1
abundance: NA
v_gene: TRBV3-1/TRBV3-2
j_gene: TRBJ1-4
CDR3nt: TGTGCCAGCAGCCATTACAGGGGGGGAACTAATGAAAAACTGTTTTTT
CDR3aa: CASSHYRGGTNEKLFF

d_gene: NA
abundance: NA
v_gene: TRBV15
j_gene: TRBJ1-1
CDR3nt: TGTGCCACCAGCAGAGGGAGGTACACTGAAGCTTTCTTT
CDR3aa: CATSRGRYTEAFF

d_gene: NA
abundance: NA
v_gene: TRBV24-1
j_gene: TRBJ2-5
CDR3nt: TGTGCCACCAGTGAAGGACCAGCGAAAGAGACCCAGTACTTC
CDR3aa: CATSEGPAKETQYF

d_gene: NA
abundance: NA
v_gene: TRBV7-2
j_gene: TRBJ1-1
CDR3nt: TGTGCCAGCAGCGTAGACAGAAACACTGAAGCTTTCTTT
CDR3aa: CASSVDRNTEAFF

d_gene: NA
abundance: NA
v_gene: TRBV7-9
j_gene: TRBJ2-1
CDR3nt: TGTGCCAGCAGCTGGGGGGCGGGAGTAAGGAATGAGCAGTTCTTC
CDR3aa: CASSWGAGVRNEQFF

d_gene: NA
abundance: NA
v_gene: TRBV29-1
j_gene: TRBJ1-2
CDR3nt: TGCAGCGTTCGGGCCCAGGGTCGGGATGGCTACACCTTC
CDR3aa: CSVRAQGRDGYTF

d_gene: TRBD1
abundance: once
v_gene: TRBV14
j_gene: TRBJ1-2
CDR3nt: TGTGCCAGCAGCCGACAGGGCCCTCACTATGGCTACACCTTC
CDR3aa: CASSRQGPHYGYTF

d_gene: TRBD1
abundance: few
v_gene: TRBV11-2
j_gene: TRBJ1-2
CDR3nt: TGTGCCAGCAGCTTAATGACAGGGGGCCTGGGCTACACCTTC
CDR3aa: CASSLMTGGLGYTF

d_gene: TRBD2
abundance: NA
v_gene: TRBV3-1/TRBV3-2
j_gene: TRBJ2-3
CDR3nt: TGTGCCAGCAGCCAAGTACCCTCGCTAGCGGGAGACTCAGATACGCAGTATTTT
CDR3aa: CASSQVPSLAGDSDTQYF

d_gene: NA
abundance: NA
v_gene: TRBV6-2/TRBV6-3
j_gene: TRBJ1-5
CDR3nt: TGTGCCAGCAGTTATCACCCCGACCAGGGGAATCAGCCCCAGCATTTT
CDR3aa: CASSYHPDQGNQPQHF

d_gene: NA
abundance: NA
v_gene: TRBV24-1
j_gene: TRBJ1-1
CDR3nt: TGTGCCACCAGTGATGGGAATTTGGCTTTCTTT
CDR3aa: CATSDGNLAFF

d_gene: NA
abundance: once
v_gene: TRBV4-3
j_gene: TRBJ1-5
CDR3nt: TGCGCCAGCAGCCAGGGTGCGAGCAATCAGCCCCAGCATTTT
CDR3aa: CASSQGASNQPQHF

d_gene: NA
abundance: NA
v_gene: TRBV10-1
j_gene: TRBJ2-5
CDR3nt: TGCGCCAGCAGTGAGTCGCAGGGACCCCTGGAGACCCAGTACTTC
CDR3aa: CASSESQGPLETQYF

d_gene: NA
abundance: NA
v_gene: TRBV29-1
j_gene: TRBJ1-5
CDR3nt: TGCAGCGTTGCCGGACTAAATCAGCCCCAGCATTTT
CDR3aa: CSVAGLNQPQHF

d_gene: TRBD1
abundance: NA
v_gene: TRBV7-6
j_gene: TRBJ1-2
CDR3nt: TGTGCCAGCAGCCCCCGACAGGGGGCCCCCAACTATGGCTACACCTTC
CDR3aa: CASSPRQGAPNYGYTF

d_gene: NA
abundance: NA
v_gene: TRBV18
j_gene: TRBJ2-5
CDR3nt: TGTGCCAGCTCACCTGGGAGTAGGGAGACCCAGTACTTC
CDR3aa: CASSPGSRETQYF

d_gene: TRBD1
abundance: NA
v_gene: TRBV5-4
j_gene: TRBJ1-2
CDR3nt: TGTGCCAGCAGCACCGATCCCTACAGGGGGGATGGCTACACCTTC
CDR3aa: CASSTDPYRGDGYTF

d_gene: TRBD1
abundance: NA
v_gene: TRBV28
j_gene: TRBJ2-3
CDR3nt: TGTGCCAGCAGGCTCGACAGGGGGGCCTTAACAGATACGCAGTATTTT
CDR3aa: CASRLDRGALTDTQYF

d_gene: NA
abundance: NA
v_gene: TRBV27
j_gene: TRBJ2-3
CDR3nt: TGTGCCAGCAGCCTATTCCCCGCAGATACGCAGTATTTT
CDR3aa: CASSLFPADTQYF

d_gene: NA
abundance: NA
v_gene: TRBV25-1
j_gene: TRBJ1-6
CDR3nt: TGTGCCAGCAGTGACTCAGGACAGCATAATTCACCCCTCCACTTT
CDR3aa: CASSDSGQHNSPLHF

d_gene: TRBD1
abundance: NA
v_gene: TRBV5-4
j_gene: TRBJ2-7
CDR3nt: TGTGCCAGCAGCGCGGACGGGACAGGGGGCTTCGAGCAGTACTTC
CDR3aa: CASSADGTGGFEQYF

d_gene: NA
abundance: NA
v_gene: TRBV6-4
j_gene: TRBJ1-2
CDR3nt: TGTGCCAGCAACAGGGTAGGCTATGGCTACACCTTC
CDR3aa: CASNRVGYGYTF

d_gene: NA
abundance: NA
v_gene: TRBV4-2
j_gene: TRBJ1-6
CDR3nt: TGTGCCAGCAGCCAAGATCGTTGGGCGGAAGAGGGCCAAGGTGGGATTTCACCCCTCCACTTT
CDR3aa: CASSQDRWAEEGQGGISPLHF

d_gene: NA
abundance: few
v_gene: TRBV2
j_gene: TRBJ2-2
CDR3nt: TGTGCCAGCAGTGCGATCGGGGGCACCGGGGAGCTGTTTTTT
CDR3aa: CASSAIGGTGELFF

d_gene: TRBD1
abundance: NA
v_gene: TRBV5-4
j_gene: TRBJ1-2
CDR3nt: TGTGCCAGCAGATCGGGACAGGGGAACTATGGCTACACCTTC
CDR3aa: CASRSGQGNYGYTF

d_gene: NA
abundance: few
v_gene: TRBV5-6
j_gene: TRBJ1-2
CDR3nt: TGTGCCAGCAGCTTGGACCCCCGGGGGATCCAGTATGGCTACACCTTC
CDR3aa: CASSLDPRGIQYGYTF

d_gene: TRBD2
abundance: NA
v_gene: TRBV6-5
j_gene: TRBJ2-1
CDR3nt: TGTGCCAGCAGTAGCGGGAGAGGGTCCTACAATAAGCAGTTCTTC
CDR3aa: CASSSGRGSYNKQFF

d_gene: NA
abundance: NA
v_gene: TRBV18
j_gene: TRBJ1-6
CDR3nt: TGTGCCAGCTCAAGCCGGGACCTTAATTCACCCCTCCACTTT
CDR3aa: CASSSRDLNSPLHF

d_gene: TRBD2
abundance: NA
v_gene: TRBV10-1
j_gene: TRBJ2-5
CDR3nt: TGCGCCAGCAGTGCTGAGGGAGGGCGAGAGACCCAGTACTTC
CDR3aa: CASSAEGGRETQYF

d_gene: TRBD1
abundance: NA
v_gene: TRBV9
j_gene: TRBJ1-1
CDR3nt: TGTGCCAGCAGCGTAGAGCAACAGGGGAAGGCTTTCTTT
CDR3aa: CASSVEQQGKAFF

d_gene: TRBD2
abundance: NA
v_gene: TRBV6-2/TRBV6-3
j_gene: TRBJ2-7
CDR3nt: TGTGCCAGCAGTTACGAGGTCGGGGGGGCCGCGTACGAGCAGTACTTC
CDR3aa: CASSYEVGGAAYEQYF

d_gene: NA
abundance: once
v_gene: TRBV7-9
j_gene: TRBJ2-1
CDR3nt: TGTGCCAGCAGCTTAATAGGGTGGGAGCAGTTCTTC
CDR3aa: CASSLIGWEQFF